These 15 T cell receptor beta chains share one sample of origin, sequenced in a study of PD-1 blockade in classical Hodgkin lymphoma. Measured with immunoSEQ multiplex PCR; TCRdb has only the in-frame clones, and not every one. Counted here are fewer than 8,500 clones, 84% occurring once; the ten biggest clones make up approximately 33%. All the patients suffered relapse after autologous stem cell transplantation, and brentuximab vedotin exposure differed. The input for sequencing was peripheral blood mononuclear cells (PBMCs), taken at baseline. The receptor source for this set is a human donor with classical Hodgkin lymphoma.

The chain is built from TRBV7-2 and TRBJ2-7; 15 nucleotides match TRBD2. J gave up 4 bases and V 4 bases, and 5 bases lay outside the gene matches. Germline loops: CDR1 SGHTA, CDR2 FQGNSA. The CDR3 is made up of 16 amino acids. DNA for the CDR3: TGTGCCAGCAGCTGGGGACTAGCGGGAGGAGGGTACGAGCAGTACTTC. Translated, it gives CASSWGLAGGGYEQYF.

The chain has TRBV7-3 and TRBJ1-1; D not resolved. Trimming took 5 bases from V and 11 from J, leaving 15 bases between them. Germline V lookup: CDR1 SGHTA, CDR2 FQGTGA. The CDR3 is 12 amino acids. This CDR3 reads CASSPDSAEAFF. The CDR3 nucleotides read TGTGCCAGCAGCCCTGATTCCGCGGAGGCTTTCTTT.

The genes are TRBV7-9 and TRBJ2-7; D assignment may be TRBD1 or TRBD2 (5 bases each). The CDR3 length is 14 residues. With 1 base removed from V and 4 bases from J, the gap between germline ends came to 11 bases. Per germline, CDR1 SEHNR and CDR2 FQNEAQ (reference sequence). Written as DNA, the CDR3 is TGTGCCAGCAGCTTAGGGGGGTTCTTGTACGAGCAGTACTTC. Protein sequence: CASSLGGFLYEQYF.

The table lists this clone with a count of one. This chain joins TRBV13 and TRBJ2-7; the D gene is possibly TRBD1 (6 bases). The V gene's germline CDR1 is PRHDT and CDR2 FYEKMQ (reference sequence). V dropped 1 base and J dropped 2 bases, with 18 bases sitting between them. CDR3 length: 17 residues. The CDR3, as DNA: TGTGCCAGCAGCTTAGCCCTTCCGACAGGTGGGACCTACGAGCAGTACTTC. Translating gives CASSLALPTGGTYEQYF.

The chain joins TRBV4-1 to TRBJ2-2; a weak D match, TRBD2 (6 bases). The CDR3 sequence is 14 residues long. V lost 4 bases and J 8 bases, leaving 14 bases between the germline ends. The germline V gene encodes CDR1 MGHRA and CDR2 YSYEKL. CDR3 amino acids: CASSRFSGGGELFF. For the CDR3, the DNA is TGCGCCAGCAGCCGCTTCAGCGGAGGGGGGGAGCTGTTTTTT.

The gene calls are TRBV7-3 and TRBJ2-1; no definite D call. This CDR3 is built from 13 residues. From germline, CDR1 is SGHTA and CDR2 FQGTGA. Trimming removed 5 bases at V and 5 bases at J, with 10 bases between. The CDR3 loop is CASSIETNNEQFF. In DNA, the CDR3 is TGTGCCAGCAGCATAGAGACGAACAATGAGCAGTTCTTC.

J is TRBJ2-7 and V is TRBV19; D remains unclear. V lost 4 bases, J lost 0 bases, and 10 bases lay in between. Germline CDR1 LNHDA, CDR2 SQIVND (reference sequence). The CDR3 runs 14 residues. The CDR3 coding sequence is TGTGCCAGTAGTAAGGACCCTTCCTCCTACGAGCAGTACTTC. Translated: CASSKDPSSYEQYF.

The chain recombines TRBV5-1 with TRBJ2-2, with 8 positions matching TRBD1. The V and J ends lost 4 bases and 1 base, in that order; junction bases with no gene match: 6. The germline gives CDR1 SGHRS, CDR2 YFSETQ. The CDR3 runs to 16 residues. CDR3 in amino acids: CASSLKGTGNTGELFF. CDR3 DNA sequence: TGCGCCAGCAGCCTCAAAGGGACAGGGAACACCGGGGAGCTGTTTTTT.

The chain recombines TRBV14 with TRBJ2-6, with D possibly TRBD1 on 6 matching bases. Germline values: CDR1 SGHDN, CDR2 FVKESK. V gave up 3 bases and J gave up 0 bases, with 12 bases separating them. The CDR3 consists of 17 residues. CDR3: CASSHQDSLSGANVLTF. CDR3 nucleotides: TGTGCCAGCAGCCACCAGGACAGCCTCTCTGGGGCCAACGTCCTGACTTTC. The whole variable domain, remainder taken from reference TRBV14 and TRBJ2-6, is EAGVTQFPSHSVIEKGQTVTLRCDPISGHDNLYWYRRVMGKEIKFLLHFVKESKQDESGMPNNRFLAERTGGTYSTLKVQPAELEDSGVYFCASSHQDSLSGANVLTFGAGSRLTVL.

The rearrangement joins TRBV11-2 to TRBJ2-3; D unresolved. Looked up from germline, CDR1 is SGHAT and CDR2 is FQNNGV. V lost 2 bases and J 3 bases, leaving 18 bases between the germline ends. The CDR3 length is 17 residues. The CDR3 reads CASSLRLRPMGTDTQYF. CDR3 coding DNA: TGTGCCAGCAGCTTAAGACTGAGACCGATGGGTACAGATACGCAGTATTTT.

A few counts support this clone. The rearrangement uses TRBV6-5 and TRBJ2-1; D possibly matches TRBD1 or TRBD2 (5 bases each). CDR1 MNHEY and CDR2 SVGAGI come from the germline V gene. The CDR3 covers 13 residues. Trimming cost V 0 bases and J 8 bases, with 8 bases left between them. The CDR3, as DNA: TGTGCCAGCAGTTACTCGGGGGATGATGAGCAGTTCTTC. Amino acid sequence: CASSYSGDDEQFF.

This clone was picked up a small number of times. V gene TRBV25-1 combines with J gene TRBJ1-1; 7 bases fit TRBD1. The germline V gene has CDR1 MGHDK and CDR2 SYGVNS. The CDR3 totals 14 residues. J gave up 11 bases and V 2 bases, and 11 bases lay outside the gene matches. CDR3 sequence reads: CASSEGTTGRLAFF. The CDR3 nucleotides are TGTGCCAGCAGTGAAGGTACGACAGGGAGATTGGCTTTCTTT.

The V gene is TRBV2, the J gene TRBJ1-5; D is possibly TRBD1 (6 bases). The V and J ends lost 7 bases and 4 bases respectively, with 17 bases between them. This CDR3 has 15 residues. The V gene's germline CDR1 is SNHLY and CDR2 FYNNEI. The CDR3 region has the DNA TGTGCCAGCACCATGGGGGGGACACAGAATCAGCCCCAGCATTTT. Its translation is CASTMGGTQNQPQHF.

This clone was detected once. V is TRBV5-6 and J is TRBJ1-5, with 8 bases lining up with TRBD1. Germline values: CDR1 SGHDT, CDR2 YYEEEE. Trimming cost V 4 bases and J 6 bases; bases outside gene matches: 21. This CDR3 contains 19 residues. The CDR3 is CASSQPSPTGAGGGQPQHF. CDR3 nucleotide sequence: TGTGCCAGCAGCCAACCAAGCCCGACAGGGGCGGGAGGAGGTCAGCCCCAGCATTTT.

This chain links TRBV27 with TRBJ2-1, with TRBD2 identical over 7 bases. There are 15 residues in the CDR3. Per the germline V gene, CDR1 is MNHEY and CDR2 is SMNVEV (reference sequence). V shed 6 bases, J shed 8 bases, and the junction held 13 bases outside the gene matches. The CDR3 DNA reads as TGTGCCAGCAGCCCTCTTGGGGGGGGTTGGGATGAGCAGTTCTTC. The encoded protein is CASSPLGGGWDEQFF.